Listed below are T cell receptor beta chains from one sample, sequenced in a study of blood T cell repertoires in COVID-19. Assay used: immunoSEQ multiplex PCR; TCRdb lists only in-frame clones, some missing. The repertoire holds more than 250,000 clones, about four fifths seen once, with 5% in the top ten. The sequenced sample consisted of PBMCs or T cells enriched from blood (not recorded which). The origin of the receptors is a man in his forties or fifties who had been exposed to COVID-19. Both conserved end residues are part of each CDR3. Fields, in order: clone size, V gene, J gene, D gene, CDR3 DNA, CDR3 protein. A D gene is named only where the DNA matches it firmly. Clone size appears in some rows only: once, few, many, or a class for an expanded clone.

.	TRBV5-1	TRBJ2-6	TRBD1	TGCGCCTTTCCCGGGGCAGGGGGTAACTCTGGGGCCAACGTCCTGACTTTC	CAFPGAGGNSGANVLTF
.	TRBV4-1	TRBJ2-2	.	TGCGCCAGCAGCCCGGCCGGGACTGGGAACACCGGGGAGCTGTTTTTT	CASSPAGTGNTGELFF
.	TRBV6-5	TRBJ2-7	.	TGTGCCAGCAGTTACTCGATATCGGGAGAGGCTTACGAGCAGTACTTC	CASSYSISGEAYEQYF
.	TRBV7-9	TRBJ2-7	TRBD1	TGTGCCAGCAGCCCGATCCGGGACAGGGTGTACGAGCAGTACTTC	CASSPIRDRVYEQYF
.	TRBV12-3/TRBV12-4	TRBJ1-1	.	TGTGCCAGCAGGATACAGGGTAACACTGAAGCTTTCTTT	CASRIQGNTEAFF
.	TRBV18	TRBJ1-3	TRBD1	TGTGCCAGCTCACCGGGGCAGGGGGAGACTGGAAACACCATATATTTT	CASSPGQGETGNTIYF
once	TRBV10-3	TRBJ2-1	TRBD1	TGTGCCATCAGCACCCGGGACAGGCGTTACAATGAGCAGTTCTTC	CAISTRDRRYNEQFF
.	TRBV11-2	TRBJ2-7	TRBD2	TGTGCCAGCAGCTTGGGCGGGAGTCAATACGAGCAGTACTTC	CASSLGGSQYEQYF
.	TRBV11-2	TRBJ2-5	TRBD1	TGTGCCAGCAGCCGGGACAGGGGGCGAGAGACCCAGTACTTC	CASSRDRGRETQYF
few	TRBV5-6	TRBJ1-5	.	TGTGCCAGCAGCTTGGTAGGGGCTGCAGGTCAGCCCCAGCATTTT	CASSLVGAAGQPQHF
few	TRBV19	TRBJ2-3	TRBD2	TGTGCCAGTAGTATCGCGGGAGAGGCGGGGACGCAGTATTTT	CASSIAGEAGTQYF
.	TRBV19	TRBJ1-1	.	TGTGCCAGTAGTATCCTTCGACAGAACACTGAAGCTTTCTTT	CASSILRQNTEAFF
.	TRBV30	TRBJ1-2	TRBD1	TGTGCCTGGAAGGGACAGAACTATGGCTACACCTTC	CAWKGQNYGYTF
few	TRBV6-2/TRBV6-3	TRBJ2-7	.	TGTGCCAGCAGTTACCACAGACCCTACGAGCAGTACTTC	CASSYHRPYEQYF
once	TRBV9	TRBJ1-1	.	TGTGCCAGCAGCGTATTAGGGGAGGATAACACTGAAGCTTTCTTT	CASSVLGEDNTEAFF
.	TRBV6-6	TRBJ1-1	.	TGTGCCAGCAGTTACTCGGGGGGGCAGGCCGAAGCTTTCTTT	CASSYSGGQAEAFF
.	TRBV27	TRBJ1-5	TRBD1	TGTGCCAGCAGACCGGGACAGGGAGGCAATCAGCCCCAGCATTTT	CASRPGQGGNQPQHF
.	TRBV27	TRBJ1-1	.	TGTGCCAGCAGTTCCCGTGGGGCAAAGAACACTGAAGCTTTCTTT	CASSSRGAKNTEAFF
.	TRBV5-1	TRBJ1-1	.	TGCGCCAGCAGCTTGGCTACCCCAGGGGAGGGGAACACTGAAGCTTTCTTT	CASSLATPGEGNTEAFF
.	TRBV5-6	TRBJ2-7	TRBD1	TGTGCCAGCAGCCTCCGGGACAGCTTTAATTACGAGCAGTACTTC	CASSLRDSFNYEQYF
few	TRBV24-1	TRBJ2-7	.	TGTGCCACCAGTGCCACGGACACCTCCTACGAGCAGTACTTC	CATSATDTSYEQYF
.	TRBV29-1	TRBJ2-7	.	TGCAGCGTTAAGGGGGACCACTCCTACGAGCAGTACTTC	CSVKGDHSYEQYF
.	TRBV4-2	TRBJ2-2	.	TGTGCCAGCAGTCGAGCAAGGGGGACGGGTACCGGGGAGCTGTTTTTT	CASSRARGTGTGELFF
.	TRBV5-1	TRBJ2-5	.	TGCGCCAGCAGCCCCGGGTACCAAGAGACCCAGTACTTC	CASSPGYQETQYF
.	TRBV5-1	TRBJ1-6	TRBD1	TGCGCCAGCAGCTTGGCCTCGACAGGGAAGGGTTCACCCCTCCACTTT	CASSLASTGKGSPLHF
.	TRBV27	TRBJ2-1	.	TGTGCCAGCAGTAGCTTCAATGAGCAGTTCTTC	CASSSFNEQFF
.	TRBV7-9	TRBJ2-6	.	TGTGCCAGCAGCCGCCGGGGCAGGGAGGCTGGGGCCAACGTCCTGACTTTC	CASSRRGREAGANVLTF
.	TRBV7-9	TRBJ2-1	.	TGTGCCAGCAGCCCCTTTACGGGAAAGGGCGGTGAGCAGTTCTTC	CASSPFTGKGGEQFF
.	TRBV6-5	TRBJ2-7	TRBD1	TGTGCCAGCTCCACAGGGGGTGGGGGCTACGAGCAGTACTTC	CASSTGGGGYEQYF
.	TRBV30	TRBJ1-2	TRBD1	TGTGCCTGGAGTTACGGACAGGGTGACTATGGCTACACCTTC	CAWSYGQGDYGYTF
.	TRBV5-6	TRBJ1-1	.	TGTGCCAGCAGCCTGGAGGGTGGGGCGGTTGAAGCTTTCTTT	CASSLEGGAVEAFF
few	TRBV19	TRBJ1-1	.	TGTGCCAGTAGTATAACCCAGGGCCAGGATTATGTCACTGAAGCTTTCTTT	CASSITQGQDYVTEAFF
few	TRBV7-9	TRBJ1-5	.	TGTGCCAGCAGCCAGGACAGTTTTAATCAGCCCCAGCATTTT	CASSQDSFNQPQHF
.	TRBV27	TRBJ1-6	.	TGTGCCAGCAGTTTATCTAGCGGGCAGGGTTCACCCCTCCACTTT	CASSLSSGQGSPLHF
few	TRBV3-1/TRBV3-2	TRBJ1-4	.	TGTGCCAGCAGCCAGGAAGGCGGCCCACTGTTTTTT	CASSQEGGPLFF
once	TRBV24-1	TRBJ2-5	.	TGTGCCACCAGTGATCGACAGGCCCCAGAGACCCAGTACTTC	CATSDRQAPETQYF
.	TRBV5-1	TRBJ2-1	TRBD2	TGCGCCAGCAGCGGAATAGCGGGAGGGATTAAGCATGAGCAGTTCTTC	CASSGIAGGIKHEQFF
.	TRBV30	TRBJ1-5	TRBD1	TGTGCCTGGAGACCGGGACAGGGTAATCAGCCCCAGCATTTT	CAWRPGQGNQPQHF
.	TRBV5-8	TRBJ1-4	.	TGTGCCAGCAGCTTGTTACAGCAATTCAATGAAAAACTGTTTTTT	CASSLLQQFNEKLFF
.	TRBV6-1	TRBJ1-1	.	TGTGCCAGCAGTGAAAAGAGGGACATGAACACTGAAGCTTTCTTT	CASSEKRDMNTEAFF
.	TRBV18	TRBJ1-5	.	TGTGCCAGCTCCGGGGGGGAGGATCAGCCCCAGCATTTT	CASSGGEDQPQHF
.	TRBV24-1	TRBJ2-1	TRBD1	TGTGCCACCAGTCCGACAGGGACGGACAATGAGCAGTTCTTC	CATSPTGTDNEQFF
once	TRBV7-2	TRBJ2-1	TRBD2	TGTGCCAGCAGCTTAGATAGTGGTATGGGGGGGGATGAGCAGTTCTTC	CASSLDSGMGGDEQFF